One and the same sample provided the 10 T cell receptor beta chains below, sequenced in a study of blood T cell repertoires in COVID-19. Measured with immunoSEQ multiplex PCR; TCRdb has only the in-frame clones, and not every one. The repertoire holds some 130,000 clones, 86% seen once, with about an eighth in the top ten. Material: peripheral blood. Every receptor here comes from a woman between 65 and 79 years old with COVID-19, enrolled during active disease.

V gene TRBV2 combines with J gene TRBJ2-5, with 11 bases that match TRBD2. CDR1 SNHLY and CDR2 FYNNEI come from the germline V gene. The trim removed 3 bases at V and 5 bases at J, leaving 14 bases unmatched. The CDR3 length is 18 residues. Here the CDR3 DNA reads TGTGCCAGCAGTGATGGGGCTAGCGGGGGGTCCTCGTGGGAGACCCAGTACTTC. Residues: CASSDGASGGSSWETQYF.

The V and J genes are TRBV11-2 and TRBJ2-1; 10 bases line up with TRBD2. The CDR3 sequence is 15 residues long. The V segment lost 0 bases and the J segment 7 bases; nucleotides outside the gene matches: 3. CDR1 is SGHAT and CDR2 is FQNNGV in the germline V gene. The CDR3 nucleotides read TGTGCCAGCAGCTTAGATAGCGGGGGGTCGAATGAGCAGTTCTTC. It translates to CASSLDSGGSNEQFF.

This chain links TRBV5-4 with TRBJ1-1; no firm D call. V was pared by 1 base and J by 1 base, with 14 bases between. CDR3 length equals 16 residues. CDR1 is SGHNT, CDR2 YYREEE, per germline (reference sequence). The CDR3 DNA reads TGTGCCAGCAGCTTGTTAGGGTTCCGGGGGAACACTGAAGCTTTCTTT. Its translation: CASSLLGFRGNTEAFF. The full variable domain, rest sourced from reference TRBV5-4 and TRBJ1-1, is ETGVTQSPTHLIKTRGQQVTLRCSSQSGHNTVSWYQQALGQGPQFIFQYYREEENGRGNFPPRFSGLQFPNYSSELNVNALELDDSALYLCASSLLGFRGNTEAFFGQGTRLTVV.

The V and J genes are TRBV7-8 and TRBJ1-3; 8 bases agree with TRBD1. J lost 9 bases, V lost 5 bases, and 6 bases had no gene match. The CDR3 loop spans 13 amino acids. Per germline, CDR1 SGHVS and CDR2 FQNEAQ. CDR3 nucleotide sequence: TGTGCCAGCAGCGCGACAGGGGCGAGCACCATATATTTT. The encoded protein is CASSATGASTIYF.

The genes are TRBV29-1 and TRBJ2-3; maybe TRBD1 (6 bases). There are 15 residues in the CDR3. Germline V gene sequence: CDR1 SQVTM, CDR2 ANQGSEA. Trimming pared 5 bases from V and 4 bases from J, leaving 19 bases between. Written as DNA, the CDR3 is TGCAGCGTTTACAGGGCCCAGTCAAGCCCAGATACGCAGTATTTT. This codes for CSVYRAQSSPDTQYF.

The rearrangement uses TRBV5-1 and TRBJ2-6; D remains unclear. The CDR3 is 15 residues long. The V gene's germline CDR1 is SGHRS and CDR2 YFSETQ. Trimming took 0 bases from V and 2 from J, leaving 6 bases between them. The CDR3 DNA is TGCGCCAGCAGCTTGGTGTTAGCTGGGGCCAACGTCCTGACTTTC. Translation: CASSLVLAGANVLTF.

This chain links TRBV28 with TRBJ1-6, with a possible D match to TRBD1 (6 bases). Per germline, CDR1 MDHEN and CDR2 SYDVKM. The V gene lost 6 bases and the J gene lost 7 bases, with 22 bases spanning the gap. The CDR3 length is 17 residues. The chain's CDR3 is CASRTITGGQGNSPLHF. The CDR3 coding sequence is TGTGCCAGCAGAACAATCACCGGGGGGCAGGGAAATTCACCCCTCCACTTT.

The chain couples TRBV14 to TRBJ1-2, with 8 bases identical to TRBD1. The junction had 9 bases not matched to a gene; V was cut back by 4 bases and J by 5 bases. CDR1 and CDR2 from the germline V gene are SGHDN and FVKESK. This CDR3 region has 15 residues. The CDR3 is CASSPDRAELYGYTF. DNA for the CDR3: TGTGCCAGCAGCCCGGACAGGGCGGAGTTGTATGGCTACACCTTC.

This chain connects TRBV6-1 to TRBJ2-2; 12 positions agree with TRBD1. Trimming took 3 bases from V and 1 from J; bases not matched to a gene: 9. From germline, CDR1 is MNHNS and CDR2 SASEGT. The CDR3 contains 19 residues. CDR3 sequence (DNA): TGTGCCAGCAGTGACCCCCCGGGACAGGGGGCCCTGAACACCGGGGAGCTGTTTTTT. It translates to CASSDPPGQGALNTGELFF.

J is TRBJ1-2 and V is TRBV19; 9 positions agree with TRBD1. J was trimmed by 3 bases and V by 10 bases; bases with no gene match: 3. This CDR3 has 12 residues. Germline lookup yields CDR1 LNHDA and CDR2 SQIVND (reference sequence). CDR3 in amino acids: CATRQGDYGYTF. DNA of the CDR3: TGTGCCACCCGACAGGGGGACTATGGCTACACCTTC.